This TCR beta chain was documented in a study of T cells after yellow fever vaccination. The CDR3 sequence is 16 residues long. Germline V CDR1 and CDR2: SGDLS, YYNGEE. V was clipped by 5 bases and J by 1 base; unmatched bases: 6. One entry per CDR3 protein, called by TCRdb with MiXCR from the 5' RACE reads. The sample holds a few hundred thousand distinct CDR3 sequences; about 19% are singletons and the top ten take more than 13%. This chain uses TRBV9 with TRBJ2-5; 12 positions agree with TRBD2. This TCR came from a man in his thirties or forties who received the YFV17D yellow fever vaccine. Sequencing used PBMCs, obtained 15 days after the yellow fever booster vaccination. CDR3 sequence (DNA): TGTGCCAGCAGTAAGAGGACTAGCGGGATCCAAGAGACCCAGTACTTC. Amino acids: CASSKRTSGIQETQYF. The variable domain in full, with the rest retrieved from reference TRBV9 and TRBJ2-5, is DSGVTQTPKHLITATGQRVTLRCSPRSGDLSVYWYQQSLDQGLQFLIQYYNGEERAKGNILERFSAQQFPDLHSELNLSSLELGDSALYFCASSKRTSGIQETQYFGPGTRLLVL.